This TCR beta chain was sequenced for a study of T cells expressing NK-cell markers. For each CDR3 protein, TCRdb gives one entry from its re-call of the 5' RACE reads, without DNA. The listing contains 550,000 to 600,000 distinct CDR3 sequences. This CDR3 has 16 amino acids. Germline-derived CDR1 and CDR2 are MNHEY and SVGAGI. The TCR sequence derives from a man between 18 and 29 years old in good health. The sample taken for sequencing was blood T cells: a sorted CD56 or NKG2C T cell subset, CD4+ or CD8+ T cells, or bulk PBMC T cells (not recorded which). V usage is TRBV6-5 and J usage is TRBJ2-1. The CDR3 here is CASSYSSQTQYNEQFF.